This T cell receptor beta chain stems from a study of post-analysis software for immune sequencing data. On the study more broadly: Relapsing-remitting, secondary progressive and progressive-relapsing forms made up the multiple sclerosis disease courses. Points from the study as a whole: Those samples that were prepared in the same batch co-clustered strongly by F measure.

About this clonotype itself: The antigen remains unidentified.

Sequencing libraries made from TCR beta cDNA carried unique molecular identifiers. From around 0.96 to 9.9 million T cells, a few hundred thousand cDNA molecules were obtained. Via MiXCR, TCRdb re-called the PCR reads, giving one row per CDR3 protein. The sample gives about 820,000 distinct CDR3 sequences, approximately 50% of which show up once; under 6% is in the top ten. The receptor's source is a girl between 10 and 17 years old with multiple sclerosis. Material: blood.

In DNA form, the CDR3 reads TGTGCCAGCAGCCACGGGACTAGCGGGAGTGACTACAATGAGCAGTTCTTC. This encodes CASSHGTSGSDYNEQFF. This chain links TRBV4-2 with TRBJ2-1; 14 positions match TRBD2. The CDR3 spans 17 residues. In germline, CDR1 is LGHNA, CDR2 YNFKEQ. V shed 3 bases, J shed 3 bases, and the junction held 4 bases outside the gene matches.